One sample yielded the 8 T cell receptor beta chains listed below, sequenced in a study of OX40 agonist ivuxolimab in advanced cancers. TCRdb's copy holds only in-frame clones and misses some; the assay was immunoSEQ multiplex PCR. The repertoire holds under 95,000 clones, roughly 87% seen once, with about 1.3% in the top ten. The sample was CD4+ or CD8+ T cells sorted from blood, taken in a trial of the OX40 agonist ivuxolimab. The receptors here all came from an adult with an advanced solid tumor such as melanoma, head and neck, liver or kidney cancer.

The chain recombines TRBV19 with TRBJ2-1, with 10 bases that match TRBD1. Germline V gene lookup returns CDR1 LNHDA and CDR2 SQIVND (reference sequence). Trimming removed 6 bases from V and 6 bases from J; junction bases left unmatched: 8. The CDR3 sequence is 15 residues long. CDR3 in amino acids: CASSRGTGDRNEQFF. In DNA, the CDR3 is TGTGCCAGTAGCCGCGGGACAGGGGATCGCAATGAGCAGTTCTTC. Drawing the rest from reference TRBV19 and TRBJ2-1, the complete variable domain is DGGITQSPKYLFRKEGQNVTLSCEQNLNHDAMYWYRQDPGQGLRLIYYSQIVNDFQKGDIAEGYSVSREKKESFPLTVTSAQKNPTAFYLCASSRGTGDRNEQFFGPGTRLTVL.

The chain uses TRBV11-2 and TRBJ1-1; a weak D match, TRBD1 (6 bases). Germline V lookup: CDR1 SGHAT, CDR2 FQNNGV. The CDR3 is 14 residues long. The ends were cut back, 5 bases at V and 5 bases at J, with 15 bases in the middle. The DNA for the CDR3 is TGTGCCAGCAGCCTACAGGGTGTCGGGACTGAAGCTTTCTTT. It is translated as CASSLQGVGTEAFF.

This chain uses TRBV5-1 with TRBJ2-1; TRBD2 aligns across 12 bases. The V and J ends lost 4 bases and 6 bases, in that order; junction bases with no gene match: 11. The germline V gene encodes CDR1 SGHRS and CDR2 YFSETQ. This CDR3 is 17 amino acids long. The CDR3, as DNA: TGCGCCAGCAGCCCGACCCGAGGGACTAGCGGGCGCAATGAGCAGTTCTTC. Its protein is CASSPTRGTSGRNEQFF.

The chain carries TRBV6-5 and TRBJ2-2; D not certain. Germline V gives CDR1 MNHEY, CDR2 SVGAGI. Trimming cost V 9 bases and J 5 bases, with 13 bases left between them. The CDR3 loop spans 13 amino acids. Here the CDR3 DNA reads TGTGCCAGTATAAAGGTCCCTACCGGGGAGCTGTTTTTT. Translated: CASIKVPTGELFF.

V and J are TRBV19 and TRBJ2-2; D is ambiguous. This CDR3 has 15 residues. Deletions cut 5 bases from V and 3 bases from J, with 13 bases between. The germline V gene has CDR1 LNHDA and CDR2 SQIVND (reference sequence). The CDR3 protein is CASSARRVDTGELFF. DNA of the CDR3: TGTGCCAGTAGTGCCCGCCGGGTTGACACCGGGGAGCTGTTTTTT.

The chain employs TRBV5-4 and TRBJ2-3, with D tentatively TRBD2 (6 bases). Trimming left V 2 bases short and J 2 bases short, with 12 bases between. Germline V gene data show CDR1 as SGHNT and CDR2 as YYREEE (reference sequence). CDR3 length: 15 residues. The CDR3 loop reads CASSLGGTNTDTQYF. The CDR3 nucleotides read TGTGCCAGCAGCTTAGGAGGGACCAACACAGATACGCAGTATTTT. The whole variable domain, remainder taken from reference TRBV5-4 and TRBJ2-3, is ETGVTQSPTHLIKTRGQQVTLRCSSQSGHNTVSWYQQALGQGPQFIFQYYREEENGRGNFPPRFSGLQFPNYSSELNVNALELDDSALYLCASSLGGTNTDTQYFGPGTRLTVL.

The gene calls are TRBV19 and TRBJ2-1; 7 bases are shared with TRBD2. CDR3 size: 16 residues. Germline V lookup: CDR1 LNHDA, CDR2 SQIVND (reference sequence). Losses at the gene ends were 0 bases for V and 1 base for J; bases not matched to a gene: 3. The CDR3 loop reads CASSIEASGSYNEQFF. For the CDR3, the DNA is TGTGCCAGTAGTATAGAGGCTAGCGGATCCTACAATGAGCAGTTCTTC.

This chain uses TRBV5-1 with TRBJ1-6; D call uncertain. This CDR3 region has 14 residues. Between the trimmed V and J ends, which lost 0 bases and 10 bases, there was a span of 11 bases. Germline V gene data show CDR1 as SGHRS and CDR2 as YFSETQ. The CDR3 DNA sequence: TGCGCCAGCAGCTTGGGGCAGGCGGGCTCACCCCTCCACTTT. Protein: CASSLGQAGSPLHF.